This entry lists 9 T cell receptor beta chains sequenced from one sample in a study of neoadjuvant anti-PD-1 for oral cavity cancer. The assay was immunoSEQ multiplex PCR, and TCRdb's table has in-frame clones only and misses some. The top ten hold roughly 29% of the sample, which has 9,500 to 12,000 clones, around 50% seen once. The sequencing here drew on tumor tissue, taken before nivolumab (anti-PD-1) treatment. The receptors were gathered from a person aged 35-79 years with oral cavity squamous cell carcinoma.

This clone appeared a few times. The rearrangement links TRBV10-3 to TRBJ1-2; D might be TRBD1 (6 bases). Germline CDR1 reads ENHRY; CDR2 reads SYGVKD. V was clipped by 7 bases and J by 6 bases, with 24 bases between them. CDR3 length: 16 residues. The CDR3 DNA reads as TGTGCCATCAACTATGGCCTAGAGAACAGGGTAAATGGCTACACCTTC. As protein: CAINYGLENRVNGYTF.

This clone was counted only a few times. The gene calls are TRBV4-1 and TRBJ2-7; D gene unclear. This CDR3 region has 13 residues. V lost 1 base to trimming and J lost 3 bases, with 7 bases between them. Germline V gene lookup returns CDR1 MGHRA and CDR2 YSYEKL. The CDR3 coding sequence is TGCGCCAGCAGCCAAGGGCCGGACTACGAGCAGTACTTC. This translates into CASSQGPDYEQYF.

This chain connects TRBV7-2 to TRBJ2-7, with a possible D match to TRBD2 (5 bases). The germline gives CDR1 SGHTA, CDR2 FQGNSA. The CDR3 spans 13 residues. V dropped 2 bases and J dropped 6 bases, with 11 bases sitting between them. The CDR3 nucleotides read TGTGCCAGCAGCTTATCCTACGGAGGCGAGCAGTACTTC. It specifies CASSLSYGGEQYF.

The rearrangement links TRBV18 to TRBJ1-2; 8 positions match TRBD1. CDR3 length: 14 residues. The junction had 4 bases not matched to a gene; V was cut back by 3 bases and J by 4 bases. Germline V gives CDR1 KGHSH, CDR2 LQKENI. The DNA of the CDR3 is TGTGCCAGCTCACCGGACAGGGCGGCCTATGGCTACACCTTC. Its protein is CASSPDRAAYGYTF. The whole variable domain, filled in from reference TRBV18 and TRBJ1-2, reads NAGVMQNPRHLVRRRGQEARLRCSPMKGHSHVYWYRQLPEEGLKFMVYLQKENIIDESGMPKERFSAEFPKEGPSILRIQQVVRGDSAAYFCASSPDRAAYGYTFGSGTRLTVV.

This clone ranks as large (0.1 to 1%). This rearrangement joins TRBV30 to TRBJ1-1; D gene uncertain. The germline V gene encodes CDR1 GTSNPN and CDR2 SVGIG (reference sequence). Trimming left V 3 bases short and J 3 bases short, with 5 bases between. The CDR3 loop spans 11 amino acids. The CDR3 region has the DNA TGTGCCTGGAGGGGATACACTGAAGCTTTCTTT. Translating it yields CAWRGYTEAFF.

The CDR3 loop reads CASSQGRGGYTF. Here the CDR3 DNA reads TGCGCCAGCAGCCAAGGTCGGGGTGGCTACACCTTC. The rearrangement links TRBV4-3 to TRBJ1-2, with no clear D. The V gene's germline CDR1 is LGHNA and CDR2 YSLEER. The CDR3 is 12 residues long. V was clipped by 1 base and J by 7 bases, with 7 bases between them.

This clone was seen more than once but under ten times. This chain joins TRBV7-9 and TRBJ1-4; D remains ambiguous. Between the trimmed V and J ends, which lost 1 base and 7 bases, there was a span of 10 bases. The germline V gene encodes CDR1 SEHNR and CDR2 FQNEAQ (reference sequence). The CDR3 covers 14 residues. The CDR3 DNA follows: TGTGCCAGCAGCTTAGGAAGGTGGGGTGAAAAACTGTTTTTT. Translation: CASSLGRWGEKLFF. Full variable domain (remainder filled in from reference TRBV7-9 and TRBJ1-4): DTGVSQNPRHKITKRGQNVTFRCDPISEHNRLYWYRQTLGQGPEFLTYFQNEAQLEKSRLLSDRFSAERPKGSFSTLEIQRTEQGDSAMYLCASSLGRWGEKLFFGSGTQLSVL.

V and J are TRBV5-1 and TRBJ2-3; 8 nucleotides align to TRBD1. Losses at the gene ends were 4 bases for V and 0 bases for J; bases not matched to a gene: 4. Germline values: CDR1 SGHRS, CDR2 YFSETQ. The CDR3 runs to 15 residues. CDR3 nucleotides: TGCGCCAGCAGCCTGGGACAGGCTAGCACAGATACGCAGTATTTT. It yields the protein CASSLGQASTDTQYF. The full variable domain, rest sourced from reference TRBV5-1 and TRBJ2-3, is KAGVTQTPRYLIKTRGQQVTLSCSPISGHRSVSWYQQTPGQGLQFLFEYFSETQRNKGNFPGRFSGRQFSNSRSEMNVSTLELGDSALYLCASSLGQASTDTQYFGPGTRLTVL.

The V gene is TRBV11-1, the J gene TRBJ2-7, with no clear D. The germline V and J ends were trimmed by 3 bases and 3 bases, with 15 bases remaining between them. This CDR3 comprises 15 residues. The germline CDR1 and CDR2 sequences are SGHAT and FQDESV (reference sequence). DNA for the CDR3: TGTGCCAGCAGCTTGGTCCCGGACGGAAGCTACGAGCAGTACTTC. This codes for CASSLVPDGSYEQYF.